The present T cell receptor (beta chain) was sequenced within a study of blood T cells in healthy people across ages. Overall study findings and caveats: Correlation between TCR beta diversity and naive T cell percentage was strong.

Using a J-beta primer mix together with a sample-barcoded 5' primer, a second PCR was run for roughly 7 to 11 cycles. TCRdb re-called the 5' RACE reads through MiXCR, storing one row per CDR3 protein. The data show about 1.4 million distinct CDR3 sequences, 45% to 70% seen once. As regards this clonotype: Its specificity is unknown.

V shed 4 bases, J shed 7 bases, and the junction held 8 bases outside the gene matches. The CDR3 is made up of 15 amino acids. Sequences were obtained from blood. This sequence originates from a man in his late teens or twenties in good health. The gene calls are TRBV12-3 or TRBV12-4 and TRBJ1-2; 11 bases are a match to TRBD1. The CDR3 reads CASSWWDRGKGGYTF. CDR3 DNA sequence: TGTGCCAGCAGTTGGTGGGACAGGGGGAAGGGTGGCTACACCTTC.